Here is one TCR beta chain with its context. Antigen unknown. This entry comes from a study of T cells in localized non-small cell lung cancer. Measured with immunoSEQ multiplex PCR; TCRdb has only the in-frame clones, and not every one. The data show fewer than 20,000 clones, roughly 84% seen once. Study-wide results and caveats: Adjacent lung held a median about 57 of the top 100 tumor clones. Density of T cells in blood, when higher, went with longer overall survival.

Per germline, CDR1 MGHRA and CDR2 YSYEKL. The CDR3 consists of 12 residues. Deletions cut 2 bases from V and 3 bases from J, with 4 bases between. The chain carries TRBV4-1 and TRBJ1-2; D call uncertain. This specimen was peripheral blood, taken before any cancer treatment. This TCR came from a male donor at least 60 years old with stage I lung adenocarcinoma. The CDR3 loop is CASSQSDYGYTF. In nucleotides, the CDR3 is TGCGCCAGCAGCCAATCGGACTATGGCTACACCTTC.